This is a list of T cell receptor beta chains from one sample in a study of cytomegalovirus exposure and HLA in healthy donors. Data came from immunoSEQ multiplex PCR; TCRdb stores just in-frame clones and leaves some out. The sample holds under 100,000 clones. The sample comprised PBMCs. The receptors shown here come from a woman younger than 45 in good health and CMV-seronegative. Both conserved end residues are part of each CDR3. D genes are given only for firm matches.

V gene,D gene,J gene,CDR3 protein,CDR3 DNA
TRBV19,-,TRBJ1-1,CASSIGGATEAFF,TGTGCCAGTAGTATTGGGGGGGCGACTGAAGCTTTCTTT
TRBV10-3,TRBD2,TRBJ2-3,CATRLAGDPGYQQYF,TGTGCCACCAGACTAGCGGGAGATCCGGGGTATCAGCAGTATTTT
TRBV6-1,-,TRBJ2-7,CASSITGSSEQYF,TGTGCCAGCAGTATAACAGGGTCGTCCGAGCAGTACTTC
TRBV7-2,TRBD1,TRBJ1-2,CASSLDLGQGARGHVGYTF,TGTGCCAGCAGCTTAGACTTGGGACAGGGGGCCCGAGGGCATGTTGGCTACACCTTC
TRBV7-3,TRBD2,TRBJ2-7,CASSLNPAGADEQYF,TGTGCCAGCAGCCTAAACCCAGCGGGGGCTGACGAGCAGTACTTC
TRBV11-2,-,TRBJ1-2,CASSLGGTGAGYTF,TGTGCCAGCAGCTTGGGAGGGACGGGGGCTGGCTACACCTTC
TRBV14,-,TRBJ2-3,CASSHRGAPHPPDTQYF,TGTGCCAGCAGCCACCGGGGAGCTCCCCACCCCCCAGATACGCAGTATTTT
TRBV6-1,TRBD2,TRBJ2-5,CASSGSSGGGTQYF,TGTGCCAGCAGTGGCTCTAGCGGGGGGGGGACCCAGTACTTC
TRBV30,TRBD1,TRBJ1-1,CAWAGTGPSEVGTEAFF,TGTGCCTGGGCCGGGACAGGTCCGTCGGAGGTGGGCACTGAAGCTTTCTTT
TRBV9,TRBD1,TRBJ2-1,CASSPGTGSNNEQFF,TGTGCCAGCAGCCCCGGGACAGGCTCTAACAATGAGCAGTTCTTC
TRBV13,-,TRBJ1-2,CASSLGRAGNINYGYTF,TGTGCCAGCAGCTTAGGAAGGGCAGGGAATATTAACTATGGCTACACCTTC
TRBV6-1,-,TRBJ2-1,CASSEPGMGAGDEQFF,TGTGCCAGCAGTGAACCCGGGATGGGGGCAGGCGATGAGCAGTTCTTC
TRBV6-6,-,TRBJ1-1,CASSYYPSAEAFF,TGTGCCAGCAGTTACTACCCGAGCGCTGAAGCTTTCTTT
TRBV19,-,TRBJ1-3,CASRKLFGTIYF,TGTGCCAGTAGGAAGCTTTTCGGCACCATATATTTT
TRBV6-4,TRBD2,TRBJ2-4,CASSDEAGGPGNIQYF,TGTGCCAGCAGTGACGAGGCGGGAGGGCCGGGAAACATTCAGTACTTC
TRBV9,-,TRBJ2-2,CASSVAGGTNTGELFF,TGTGCCAGCAGCGTAGCCGGAGGAACCAACACCGGGGAGCTGTTTTTT
TRBV6-5,-,TRBJ1-2,CASSPGGDYGYTF,TGTGCCAGCAGCCCCGGGGGGGACTATGGCTACACCTTC
TRBV11-1,TRBD1,TRBJ2-7,CASSYDRGIGEQYF,TGTGCCAGCAGCTATGACAGGGGAATAGGCGAGCAGTACTTC
TRBV2,-,TRBJ2-1,CASSEVGGPPGEQFF,TGTGCCAGCAGTGAGGTGGGGGGACCCCCAGGGGAGCAGTTCTTC
TRBV25-1,TRBD1,TRBJ1-1,CASSESNRGPTEAFF,TGTGCCAGCAGTGAATCTAATAGGGGGCCCACTGAAGCTTTCTTT
TRBV6-9,-,TRBJ1-2,CASSLRRDYYGYTF,TGTGCCAGCAGTTTACGGAGGGATTACTATGGCTACACCTTC
TRBV13,-,TRBJ2-7,CASSSVEGQYF,TGTGCCAGCAGCTCGGTCGAGGGCCAGTACTTC
TRBV4-2,-,TRBJ1-6,CASSPDRNNSPLHF,TGTGCCAGCAGCCCCGACAGGAATAATTCACCCCTCCACTTT
TRBV5-6,TRBD2,TRBJ2-3,CASSLVGSGGTDTQYF,TGTGCCAGCAGCTTGGTAGGTAGCGGGGGCACAGATACGCAGTATTTT
TRBV4-1,TRBD2,TRBJ2-3,CASSQRASGGGADTQYF,TGCGCCAGCAGCCAAAGAGCTAGCGGGGGGGGTGCAGATACGCAGTATTTT
TRBV14,TRBD1,TRBJ2-2,CASSQDWDRKRGRTGELFF,TGTGCCAGCAGCCAAGACTGGGACAGGAAGAGAGGGAGAACCGGGGAGCTGTTTTTT
TRBV28,-,TRBJ1-3,CASRQPGNTIYF,TGTGCCAGCAGACAGCCCGGAAACACCATATATTTT
TRBV28,-,TRBJ1-2,CASSSIPNYGYTF,TGTGCCAGCAGTTCTATCCCAAACTATGGCTACACCTTC
TRBV7-9,TRBD2,TRBJ2-1,CASSLALAGVYNEQFF,TGTGCCAGCAGCTTAGCTCTAGCGGGAGTCTACAATGAGCAGTTCTTC
TRBV7-9,-,TRBJ2-7,CASSSHRTGRGYGQYF,TGTGCCAGCAGCTCACACCGCACAGGGCGCGGGTACGGGCAGTACTTC
TRBV19,TRBD2,TRBJ2-2,CASRLLAGGPSTGELFF,TGTGCCAGCCGCCTACTAGCGGGAGGGCCTAGCACCGGGGAGCTGTTTTTT
TRBV6-5,-,TRBJ2-2,CATTKQGNTGELFF,TGTGCCACCACAAAACAGGGGAACACCGGGGAGCTGTTTTTT